The rows below give T cell receptor beta chains drawn from one sample of a study of blood T cell repertoires in COVID-19. Clones were read by immunoSEQ multiplex PCR, and TCRdb kept only the in-frame ones, dropping some. The repertoire holds about 55,000 clones, with more than 75% as singletons. The material sequenced was peripheral blood. Receptors originate from a man in his sixties or seventies with acute or convalescent COVID-19. The CDR3 runs from the conserved cysteine through the conserved F or W. The D gene is left open where the match is weak. Only some rows state a clone size, as once, few, many or a class for expanded clones.

V	size	J	D	CDR3	DNA
TRBV3-1/TRBV3-2	NA	TRBJ2-7	NA	CASSQPRLGLKHEQYF	TGTGCCAGCAGCCAACCGAGACTAGGCCTGAAGCACGAGCAGTACTTC
TRBV7-3	NA	TRBJ2-2	NA	CASSLTGANTGELFF	TGTGCCAGCAGTTTGACGGGGGCGAACACCGGGGAGCTGTTTTTT
TRBV6-5	NA	TRBJ1-1	TRBD1	CASRVDRGTEAFF	TGTGCCAGCAGGGTCGACAGGGGCACTGAAGCTTTCTTT
TRBV27	NA	TRBJ1-5	NA	CASSTGWKIQPQHF	TGTGCCAGCAGTACAGGGTGGAAGATTCAGCCCCAGCATTTT
TRBV24-1	once	TRBJ1-1	NA	CATQGPTEAFF	TGTGCCACCCAGGGGCCCACTGAAGCTTTCTTT
TRBV6-2/TRBV6-3	NA	TRBJ2-2	NA	CASSSIGTLTDGELFF	TGTGCCAGCAGTTCGATCGGGACACTTACAGACGGGGAGCTGTTTTTT
TRBV14	NA	TRBJ2-1	TRBD1	CASSLYAGGRNEQFF	TGTGCCAGCAGCCTTTATGCAGGGGGTCGCAATGAGCAGTTCTTC
TRBV7-2	NA	TRBJ2-1	TRBD2	CASSLTPSGNEQFF	TGTGCCAGCAGCTTAACTCCTAGCGGCAATGAGCAGTTCTTC
TRBV2	NA	TRBJ2-2	TRBD2	CASSGSGGDTGELFF	TGTGCCAGCAGTGGAAGCGGGGGGGACACCGGGGAGCTGTTTTTT
TRBV19	NA	TRBJ2-7	NA	CASSLFQGSDYEQYF	TGTGCCAGTAGCCTATTTCAGGGGAGCGACTACGAGCAGTACTTC
TRBV4-1	few	TRBJ1-5	TRBD1	CASSQDSQGGQPQHF	TGCGCCAGCAGCCAAGATAGCCAGGGGGGCCAGCCCCAGCATTTT
TRBV6-1	NA	TRBJ1-6	TRBD1	CASSETGNSPLHF	TGTGCCAGCAGTGAGACAGGGAATTCACCCCTCCACTTT
TRBV5-4	few	TRBJ2-1	TRBD2	CASSLTGGKYNEQFF	TGTGCCAGCAGCTTGACGGGAGGGAAATACAATGAGCAGTTCTTC
TRBV29-1	NA	TRBJ1-6	NA	CSAGAANSPLHF	TGCAGCGCAGGGGCCGCGAATTCACCCCTCCACTTT
TRBV3-1/TRBV3-2	NA	TRBJ1-2	TRBD1	CASSQGGQGYGYTF	TGTGCCAGCAGCCAAGGGGGACAGGGGTACGGCTACACCTTC
TRBV9	few	TRBJ2-6	TRBD1	CASSPRGPGANVLTF	TGTGCCAGCAGCCCCAGGGGGCCTGGGGCCAACGTCCTGACTTTC
TRBV10-3	NA	TRBJ1-2	NA	CAISEDSYGYTF	TGTGCCATCAGTGAGGACAGCTATGGCTACACCTTC
TRBV5-1	once	TRBJ1-1	TRBD1	CASRWTGETEAFF	TGCGCCAGCAGGTGGACAGGGGAAACTGAAGCTTTCTTT